These T cell receptor beta chains were read from a single sample in a study of metastatic and nonmetastatic thyroid tumors. TCRdb re-called the PCR reads with MiXCR. The sample has 14,000 to 15,000 clones, approximately 19% seen once. Material for sequencing was blood. The receptors here all came from a female donor with papillary thyroid cancer or a benign thyroid nodule (not recorded which). Some clones in this sample may be carry-over from other donors' samples. The CDR3 runs from the conserved cysteine through the conserved F or W. Each record gives: V gene, CDR3 protein.

v_gene: TRBV11-3; CDR3aa: CASSQGPGFNEQYF
v_gene: TRBV2; CDR3aa: CASRDMVQETQYF
v_gene: TRBV6-1; CDR3aa: CASRTGANVLTF
v_gene: TRBV24-1; CDR3aa: CATSDSGRANYGYTF
v_gene: TRBV24-1; CDR3aa: CATSDGLAGSYEQYF
v_gene: TRBV11-3; CDR3aa: CASSSRTSREQFF
v_gene: TRBV27; CDR3aa: CASSPRQFRGSYGYTF
v_gene: TRBV10-3; CDR3aa: CAISSGGTGTGELFF
v_gene: TRBV10-2; CDR3aa: CASSDPWRSGRDTQYF
v_gene: TRBV11-3; CDR3aa: CASSPRWLGRELFF
v_gene: TRBV20-1; CDR3aa: CSARPGLAYNEQFF